Listed below are T cell receptor beta chains from one sample, sequenced in a study of cytomegalovirus exposure and HLA in healthy donors. The repertoire was sequenced with immunoSEQ multiplex PCR; TCRdb's copy has only in-frame clones and lacks some. Of approximately 220,000 clones listed, less than 85% are singletons. The sequenced sample was PBMCs. The receptors come from a young man in good health and CMV-seronegative. Each CDR3 is given with its conserved first and last residue. The order of the fields is clone size, D gene, J gene, V gene, CDR3 protein, CDR3 DNA. A D gene is named only where the DNA matches it firmly. Part of the rows lack a size; the others show once, few, many or a class for expanded clones.

NA NA TRBJ2-3 TRBV13 CASSPQVLDSLTDTQYF TGTGCCAGCAGCCCCCAAGTCCTAGACAGCCTCACAGATACGCAGTATTTT
NA TRBD2 TRBJ2-1 TRBV7-2 CASSFTGGPREQFF TGTGCCAGCAGCTTTACGGGAGGGCCCCGGGAGCAGTTCTTC
NA TRBD2 TRBJ2-1 TRBV30 CAWSMLAGGPNEQFF TGTGCCTGGAGTATGTTAGCGGGAGGGCCGAATGAGCAGTTCTTC
NA NA TRBJ2-1 TRBV6-1 CASSLPAGDEQFF TGTGCCAGCAGTTTACCCGCCGGGGATGAGCAGTTCTTC
NA NA TRBJ1-2 TRBV2 CASSAYRAGYTF TGTGCCAGCAGTGCCTACAGGGCTGGCTACACCTTC
NA NA TRBJ2-1 TRBV10-1 CASSIAGGKSMYNEQFF TGCGCCAGCAGCATCGCTGGCGGGAAGTCAATGTACAATGAGCAGTTCTTC
NA TRBD2 TRBJ2-7 TRBV7-9 CASSLASGAGFYEQYF TGTGCCAGCAGCTTGGCTAGCGGGGCGGGCTTTTACGAGCAGTACTTC
once NA TRBJ2-1 TRBV20-1 CSASQDEQFF TGCAGTGCCTCACAAGATGAGCAGTTCTTC
NA TRBD2 TRBJ2-5 TRBV13 CASSPSGKIAGGGETQYF TGTGCCAGCAGTCCAAGTGGCAAAATAGCGGGAGGGGGAGAGACCCAGTACTTC
NA NA TRBJ2-1 TRBV19 CASRKTGLPNNEQFF TGTGCCAGTAGAAAAACAGGGCTCCCAAACAATGAGCAGTTCTTC
few NA TRBJ2-3 TRBV7-2 CASSFYSDTQYF TGTGCCAGCAGCTTTTATTCAGATACGCAGTATTTT
few TRBD1 TRBJ2-3 TRBV6-5 CASSYSTGGRTDTQYF TGTGCCAGCAGTTACTCTACAGGGGGTCGGACAGATACGCAGTATTTT
NA TRBD2 TRBJ2-3 TRBV5-4 CASSLGGAGGPSTQYF TGTGCCAGCAGCTTGGGGGGAGCGGGAGGGCCGTCTACGCAGTATTTT
NA TRBD1 TRBJ1-1 TRBV18 CATLMPGGGTEAFF TGTGCCACCCTCATGCCAGGGGGAGGCACTGAAGCTTTCTTT
NA NA TRBJ1-1 TRBV28 CASSFRAVNTEAFF TGTGCCAGCAGTTTCAGGGCGGTGAACACTGAAGCTTTCTTT
once NA TRBJ2-7 TRBV5-1 CASSLVAGPYEQYF TGCGCCAGCAGCTTGGTGGCGGGACCCTACGAGCAGTACTTC
NA TRBD1 TRBJ2-7 TRBV28 CASSSGDRSYEQYF TGTGCCAGCAGTTCCGGGGACAGGAGCTACGAGCAGTACTTC
NA TRBD1 TRBJ2-7 TRBV7-2 CASSQGQGAVGPYEQYF TGTGCCAGCAGCCAGGGACAGGGGGCAGTTGGACCCTACGAGCAGTACTTC
few NA TRBJ1-2 TRBV7-9 CASSLGQVYGYTF TGTGCCAGCAGCTTAGGGCAGGTCTATGGCTACACCTTC
NA TRBD1 TRBJ1-5 TRBV18 CASSRGTGFSAGQPQHF TGTGCCAGCTCACGCGGGACAGGGTTTTCGGCGGGCCAGCCCCAGCATTTT
NA NA TRBJ2-2 TRBV11-3 CASSQGSVSGELFF TGTGCCAGCAGCCAGGGGTCGGTTTCCGGGGAGCTGTTTTTT
NA NA TRBJ2-1 TRBV27 CASSLFGPYNEQFF TGTGCCAGCAGTTTATTTGGGCCGTACAATGAGCAGTTCTTC
NA NA TRBJ1-5 TRBV6-5 CASKVGGSSNQPQHF TGTGCCAGCAAGGTGGGTGGGAGCTCGAATCAGCCCCAGCATTTT
few NA TRBJ1-2 TRBV27 CASSLYPNMPVGYTF TGTGCCAGCAGTTTATACCCCAACATGCCCGTGGGCTACACCTTC
NA TRBD2 TRBJ2-1 TRBV28 CASSFSGRADYNEQFF TGTGCCAGCTCGTTTAGCGGGAGGGCCGACTACAATGAGCAGTTCTTC
NA NA TRBJ2-7 TRBV30 CAWETTGRQYF TGTGCCTGGGAGACTACAGGGAGGCAGTACTTC
NA NA TRBJ1-3 TRBV10-3 CAISESGRVSGNTIYF TGTGCCATCAGTGAGTCAGGCAGGGTCTCTGGAAACACCATATATTTT
NA NA TRBJ2-5 TRBV5-1 CASSLGYPGSGETQYF TGCGCCAGCAGCTTGGGCTACCCCGGGAGTGGAGAGACCCAGTACTTC
NA TRBD1 TRBJ2-3 TRBV27 CASSRTLGQGSTDTQYF TGTGCCAGCAGTCGAACGCTCGGACAGGGTAGCACAGATACGCAGTATTTT
NA NA TRBJ2-5 TRBV19 CASSIQGHLQETQYF TGTGCCAGTAGTATTCAGGGACACCTTCAAGAGACCCAGTACTTC
NA TRBD2 TRBJ2-3 TRBV7-3 CASSPGTSFADTQYF TGTGCCAGCAGCCCCGGGACTAGCTTCGCAGATACGCAGTATTTT